This TCR beta chain was profiled in a study of blood T cell repertoires in COVID-19. For the study at large: Nucleic acid was either cDNA or gDNA, and it came from T cells, B-cell-depleted T cells, or PBMCs.

Profiled with immunoSEQ multiplex PCR; TCRdb holds only in-frame clones, not every one. This repertoire shows fewer than 250,000 clones, 85% to 90% found once; its top ten account for over 12%. The CDR3 runs 15 residues. V lost 2 bases to trimming and J lost 3 bases, with 14 bases between them. CDR1 is MDHEN and CDR2 is SYDVKM in the germline V gene. The chain uses TRBV28 and TRBJ2-7; perhaps TRBD1 as D (6 bases). Sequenced input: PBMCs or T cells enriched from blood (not recorded which). This sequence was found in a woman aged 50 to 65 with acute COVID-19. The CDR3 DNA sequence: TGTGCCAGCAGTTTACCGGGACAACACGTCTACGAGCAGTACTTC. This gives the protein CASSLPGQHVYEQYF.